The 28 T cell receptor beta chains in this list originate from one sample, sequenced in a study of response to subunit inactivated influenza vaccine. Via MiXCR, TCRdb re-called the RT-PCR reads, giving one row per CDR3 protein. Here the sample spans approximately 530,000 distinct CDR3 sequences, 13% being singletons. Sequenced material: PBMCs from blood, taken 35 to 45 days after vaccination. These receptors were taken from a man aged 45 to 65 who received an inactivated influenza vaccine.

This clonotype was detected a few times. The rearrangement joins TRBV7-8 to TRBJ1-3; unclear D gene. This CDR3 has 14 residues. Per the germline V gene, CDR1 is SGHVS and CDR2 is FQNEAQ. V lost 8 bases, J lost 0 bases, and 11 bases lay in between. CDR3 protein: CASGTPASGNTIYF. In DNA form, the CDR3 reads TGTGCCAGCGGTACCCCCGCCTCTGGAAACACCATATATTTT.

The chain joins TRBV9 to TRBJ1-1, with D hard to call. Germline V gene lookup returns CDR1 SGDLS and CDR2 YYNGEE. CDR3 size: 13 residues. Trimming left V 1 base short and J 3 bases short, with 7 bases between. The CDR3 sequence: CASSVTMDTEAFF. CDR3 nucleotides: TGTGCCAGCAGCGTAACAATGGACACTGAAGCTTTCTTT.

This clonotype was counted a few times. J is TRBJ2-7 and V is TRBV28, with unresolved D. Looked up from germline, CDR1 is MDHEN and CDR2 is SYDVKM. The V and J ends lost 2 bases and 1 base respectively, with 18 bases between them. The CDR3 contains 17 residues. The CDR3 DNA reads TGTGCCAGCAGTTTAATTTCCCTAGTACCTAATTCCTACGAGCAGTACTTC. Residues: CASSLISLVPNSYEQYF.

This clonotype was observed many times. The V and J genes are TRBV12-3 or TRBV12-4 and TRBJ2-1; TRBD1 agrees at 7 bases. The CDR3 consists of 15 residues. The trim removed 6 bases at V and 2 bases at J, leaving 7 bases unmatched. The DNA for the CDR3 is TGTGCCAGCAGCCCCCACAGGGGACCCTACAATGAGCAGTTCTTC. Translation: CASSPHRGPYNEQFF.

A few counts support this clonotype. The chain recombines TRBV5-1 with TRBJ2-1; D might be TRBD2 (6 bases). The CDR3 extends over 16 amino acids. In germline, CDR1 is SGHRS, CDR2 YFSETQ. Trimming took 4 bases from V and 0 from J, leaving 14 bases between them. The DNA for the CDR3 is TGCGCCAGCAGCGTGGCCCCCGGGAGCTCCTACAATGAGCAGTTCTTC. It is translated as CASSVAPGSSYNEQFF.

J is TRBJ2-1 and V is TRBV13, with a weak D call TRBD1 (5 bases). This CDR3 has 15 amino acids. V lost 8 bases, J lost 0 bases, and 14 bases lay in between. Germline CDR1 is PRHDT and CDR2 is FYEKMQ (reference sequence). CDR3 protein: CASGPGLSSYNEQFF. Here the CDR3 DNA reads TGTGCCAGCGGCCCAGGGCTTAGCTCCTACAATGAGCAGTTCTTC. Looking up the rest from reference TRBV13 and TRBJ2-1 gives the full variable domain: AAGVIQSPRHLIKEKRETATLKCYPIPRHDTVYWYQQGPGQDPQFLISFYEKMQSDKGSIPDRFSAQQFSDYHSELNMSSLELGDSALYFCASGPGLSSYNEQFFGPGTRLTVL.

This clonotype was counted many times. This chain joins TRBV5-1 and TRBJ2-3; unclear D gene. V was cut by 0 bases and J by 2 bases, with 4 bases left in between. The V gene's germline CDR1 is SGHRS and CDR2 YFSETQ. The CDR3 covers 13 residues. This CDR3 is CASSLGHTDTQYF. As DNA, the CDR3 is TGCGCCAGCAGCTTGGGACACACAGATACGCAGTATTTT.

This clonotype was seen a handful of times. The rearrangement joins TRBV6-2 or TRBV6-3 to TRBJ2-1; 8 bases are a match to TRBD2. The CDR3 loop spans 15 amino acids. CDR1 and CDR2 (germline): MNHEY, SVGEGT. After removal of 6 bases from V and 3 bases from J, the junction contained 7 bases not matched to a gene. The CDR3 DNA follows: TGTGCCAGCAGCTACCTAGGGACTAGCTACAATGAGCAGTTCTTC. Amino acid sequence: CASSYLGTSYNEQFF.

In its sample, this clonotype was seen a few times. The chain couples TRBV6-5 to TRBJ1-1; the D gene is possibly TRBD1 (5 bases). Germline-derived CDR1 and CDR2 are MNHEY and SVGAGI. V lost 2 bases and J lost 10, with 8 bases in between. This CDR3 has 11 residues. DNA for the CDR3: TGTGCCAGCAGTTACGAGGGGAGAGCTTTCTTT. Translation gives CASSYEGRAFF.

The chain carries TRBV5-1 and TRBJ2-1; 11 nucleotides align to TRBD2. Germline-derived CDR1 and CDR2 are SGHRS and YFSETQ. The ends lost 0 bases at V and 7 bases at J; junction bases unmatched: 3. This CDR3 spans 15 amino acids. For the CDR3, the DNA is TGCGCCAGCAGCTTGGAAATAGCGGGAGGGAATGAGCAGTTCTTC. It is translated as CASSLEIAGGNEQFF.

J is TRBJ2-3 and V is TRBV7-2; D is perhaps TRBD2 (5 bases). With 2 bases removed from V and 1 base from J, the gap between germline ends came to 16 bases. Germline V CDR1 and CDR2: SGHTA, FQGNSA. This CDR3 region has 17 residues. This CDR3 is CASSLFARTARTDTQYF. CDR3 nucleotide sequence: TGTGCCAGCAGCTTATTTGCTCGGACTGCCCGCACAGATACGCAGTATTTT.

The CDR3: CASSFEAGTQYF. The CDR3 DNA is TGTGCCAGCAGCTTTGAAGCGGGTACGCAGTATTTT. V and J are TRBV7-2 and TRBJ2-3, with a possible D match to TRBD2 (6 bases). The V gene's germline CDR1 is SGHTA and CDR2 FQGNSA. The CDR3 has 12 amino acids. Deletions cut 3 bases from V and 8 bases from J, with 9 bases between.

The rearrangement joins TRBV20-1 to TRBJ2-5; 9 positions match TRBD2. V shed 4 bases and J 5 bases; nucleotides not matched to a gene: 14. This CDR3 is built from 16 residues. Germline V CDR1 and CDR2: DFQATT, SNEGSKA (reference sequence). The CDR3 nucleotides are TGCAGTGCTACCGAGAGCGGCGGGAGGGCCGGGGAGACCCAGTACTTC. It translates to CSATESGGRAGETQYF.

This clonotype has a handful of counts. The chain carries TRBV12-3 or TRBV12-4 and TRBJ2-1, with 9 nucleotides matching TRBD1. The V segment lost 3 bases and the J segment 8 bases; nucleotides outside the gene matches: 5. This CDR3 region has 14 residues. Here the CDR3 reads CASSLGQGGDEQFF. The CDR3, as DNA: TGTGCCAGCAGTTTGGGACAGGGTGGCGATGAGCAGTTCTTC.

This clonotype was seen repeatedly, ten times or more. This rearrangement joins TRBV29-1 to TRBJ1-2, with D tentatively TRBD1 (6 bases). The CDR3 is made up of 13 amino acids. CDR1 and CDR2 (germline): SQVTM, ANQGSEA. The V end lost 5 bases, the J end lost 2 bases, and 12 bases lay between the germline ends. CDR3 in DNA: TGCAGCGTTATACCAGGGGTGAACTATGGCTACACCTTC. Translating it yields CSVIPGVNYGYTF.

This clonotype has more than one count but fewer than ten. The CDR3 loop reads CASRAGREKTNTGELFF. The CDR3 nucleotides are TGTGCCAGCAGAGCCGGACGGGAAAAAACGAACACCGGGGAGCTGTTTTTT. The chain employs TRBV12-3 or TRBV12-4 and TRBJ2-2; tentatively, D is TRBD2 (5 bases). V was clipped by 6 bases and J by 0 bases, with 17 bases between them. The CDR3 is 17 amino acids.

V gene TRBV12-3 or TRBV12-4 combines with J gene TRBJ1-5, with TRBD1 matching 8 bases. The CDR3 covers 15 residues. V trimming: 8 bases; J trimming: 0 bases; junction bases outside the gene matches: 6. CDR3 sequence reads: CASGYRGNSNQPQHF. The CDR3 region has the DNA TGTGCCAGCGGTTACAGGGGGAATAGCAATCAGCCCCAGCATTTT.

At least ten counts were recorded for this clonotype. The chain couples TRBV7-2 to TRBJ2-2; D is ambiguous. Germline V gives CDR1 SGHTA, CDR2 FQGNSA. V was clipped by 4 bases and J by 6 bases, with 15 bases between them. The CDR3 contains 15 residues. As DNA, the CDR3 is TGTGCCAGCAGCTCCCGTTCGCACGTTCCCGGGGAGCTGTTTTTT. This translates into CASSSRSHVPGELFF.

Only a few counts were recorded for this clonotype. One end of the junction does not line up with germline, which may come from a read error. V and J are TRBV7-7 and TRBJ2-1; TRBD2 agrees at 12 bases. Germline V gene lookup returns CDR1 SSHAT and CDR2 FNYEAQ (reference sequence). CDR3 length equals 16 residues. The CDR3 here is CASSRTSGAAYNEQFF. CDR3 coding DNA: TGTGCTAGCAGCAGGACTAGCGGGGCAGCATACAATGAGCAGTTCTTC.

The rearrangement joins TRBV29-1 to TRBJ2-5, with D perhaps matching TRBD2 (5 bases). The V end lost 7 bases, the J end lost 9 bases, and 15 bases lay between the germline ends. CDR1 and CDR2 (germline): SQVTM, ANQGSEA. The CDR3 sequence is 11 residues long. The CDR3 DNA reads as TGCAGCGCTACCGAACCCGGGGCCCAGTACTTC. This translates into CSATEPGAQYF.

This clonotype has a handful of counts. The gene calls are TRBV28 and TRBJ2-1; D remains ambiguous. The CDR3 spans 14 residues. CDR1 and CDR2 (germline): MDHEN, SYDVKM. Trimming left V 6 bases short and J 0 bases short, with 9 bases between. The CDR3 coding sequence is TGTGCCAGCAGGGAGCCAGGCTCCTACAATGAGCAGTTCTTC. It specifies CASREPGSYNEQFF.

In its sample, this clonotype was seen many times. CDR3 region: CASSPGSSGNTIYF. The CDR3 coding sequence is TGTGCCAGCAGCCCAGGAAGCTCTGGAAACACCATATATTTT. J is TRBJ1-3 and V is TRBV12-3 or TRBV12-4, with D hard to call. The V gene lost 6 bases and the J gene lost 0 bases, with 9 bases spanning the gap. The CDR3 is 14 residues long.

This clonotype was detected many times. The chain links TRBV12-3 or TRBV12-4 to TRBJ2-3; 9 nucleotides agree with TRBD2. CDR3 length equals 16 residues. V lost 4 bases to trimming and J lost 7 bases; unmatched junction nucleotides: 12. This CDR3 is CASSSFSGGLANTQYF. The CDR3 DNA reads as TGTGCCAGCAGTTCCTTCAGCGGGGGGCTGGCCAATACGCAGTATTTT.

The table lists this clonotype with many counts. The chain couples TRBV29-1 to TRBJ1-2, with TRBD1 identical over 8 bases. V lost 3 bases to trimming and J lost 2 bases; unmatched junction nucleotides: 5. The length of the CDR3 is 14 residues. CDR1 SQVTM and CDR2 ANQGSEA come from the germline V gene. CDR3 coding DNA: TGCAGCGTTGACGGACAGGGAAGAAACTATGGCTACACCTTC. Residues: CSVDGQGRNYGYTF.

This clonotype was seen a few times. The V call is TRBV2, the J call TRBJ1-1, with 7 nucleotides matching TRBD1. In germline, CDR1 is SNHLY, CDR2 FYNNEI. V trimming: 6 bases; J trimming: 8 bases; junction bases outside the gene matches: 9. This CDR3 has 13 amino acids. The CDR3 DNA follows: TGTGCCAGCAGCCGACAGGGATTGGGAGAAGCTTTCTTT. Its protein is CASSRQGLGEAFF.

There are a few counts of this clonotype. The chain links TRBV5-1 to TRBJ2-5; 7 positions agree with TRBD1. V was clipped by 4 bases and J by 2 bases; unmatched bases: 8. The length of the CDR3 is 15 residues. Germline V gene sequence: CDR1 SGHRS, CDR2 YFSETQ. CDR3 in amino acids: CASSGRGGRQETQYF. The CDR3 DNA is TGCGCCAGCAGCGGGCGAGGGGGCAGGCAAGAGACCCAGTACTTC.

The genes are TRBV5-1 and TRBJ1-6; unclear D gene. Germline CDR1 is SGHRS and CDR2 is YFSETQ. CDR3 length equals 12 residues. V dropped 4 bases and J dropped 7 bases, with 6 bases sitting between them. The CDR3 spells CASSDQNSPLHF. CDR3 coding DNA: TGCGCCAGCAGCGATCAGAATTCACCCCTCCACTTT.

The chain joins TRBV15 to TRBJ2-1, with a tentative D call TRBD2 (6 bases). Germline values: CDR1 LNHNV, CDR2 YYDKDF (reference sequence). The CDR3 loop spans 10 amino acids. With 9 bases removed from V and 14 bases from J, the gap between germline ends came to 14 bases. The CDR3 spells CATGSGGKFF. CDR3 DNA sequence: TGTGCCACTGGCAGCGGAGGGAAGTTCTTC.